The 30 T cell receptor beta chains reported below all come from one sample, sequenced in a study of T-cell memory formation after mild COVID-19. Each CDR3 protein is one row after TCRdb ran MiXCR on the 5' RACE reads. The sample has 450,000 to 650,000 distinct CDR3 sequences, roughly 20% seen once. The specimen was PBMCs or a T cell subset sorted from them (not recorded which). The origin of the receptors is an adult woman who had mild COVID-19 (a few samples of this study predate the infection). Cell type and time point are not known.

This clonotype appeared a few times. CDR3 protein: CASESIAGGSDTQYF. CDR3 bases: TGTGCCAGCGAGAGCATAGCGGGAGGGTCAGATACGCAGTATTTT. This sequence joins TRBV6-2 or TRBV6-3 and TRBJ2-3; 11 bases align to TRBD2. The CDR3 runs 15 residues. In germline, CDR1 is MNHEY, CDR2 SVGEGT. The V segment lost 8 bases and the J segment 4 bases; nucleotides outside the gene matches: 8.

The CDR3 coding sequence is TGTGCCAGCAGCTTCGCCAGGGGGCACACCGGGGAGCTGTTTTTT. Residues: CASSFARGHTGELFF. This chain uses TRBV7-9 with TRBJ2-2, with TRBD1 identical over 8 bases. V was pared by 3 bases and J by 3 bases, with 3 bases of the junction left unmatched. Germline values: CDR1 SEHNR, CDR2 FQNEAQ (reference sequence). CDR3 size: 15 residues.

The table lists this clonotype with a few counts. This chain connects TRBV20-1 to TRBJ2-1; 8 bases align to TRBD2. Looked up from germline, CDR1 is DFQATT and CDR2 is SNEGSKA (reference sequence). The J segment lost 9 bases and the V segment lost 0 bases, leaving 16 bases of the junction unmatched. CDR3 length: 17 residues. CDR3 protein: CSARDSGGRPLWGEQFF. The CDR3 coding sequence is TGCAGTGCTAGAGATTCTGGCGGGAGGCCCCTGTGGGGTGAGCAGTTCTTC.

Worth noting for this clonotype: This sequence may be a read error, since a much larger clone differs from it by one base. This sequence joins TRBV6-5 and TRBJ2-1; no clear D. The germline V gene encodes CDR1 MNHEY and CDR2 SVGAGI. There are 15 residues in the CDR3. The V end was cut by 2 bases, the J end by 0 bases, with 8 bases between. Here the CDR3 DNA reads TGTGCCAGCAGTTACGGCGCGAGCTCCTACAATGAGCAGTTCTTC. This gives the protein CASSYGASSYNEQFF.

Here the CDR3 reads CASSLEADSYEQYF. CDR3 sequence (DNA): TGTGCCAGCAGCTTAGAAGCGGACTCCTACGAGCAGTACTTC. The chain is built from TRBV7-9 and TRBJ2-7; D may be TRBD2 (5 bases). From germline, CDR1 is SEHNR and CDR2 FQNEAQ (reference sequence). The CDR3 runs to 14 residues. V lost 1 base, J lost 0 bases, and 7 bases lay in between.

This clonotype was observed a few times. The chain employs TRBV6-5 and TRBJ2-1; D might be TRBD1 (5 bases). V shed 5 bases and J shed 5 bases, with 16 bases lying between them. The V gene's germline CDR1 is MNHEY and CDR2 SVGAGI. The CDR3 covers 15 residues. CDR3 DNA: TGTGCCAGCAGTGACCAGGGTGGGTTAAACAATGAGCAGTTCTTC. Amino acids: CASSDQGGLNNEQFF.

This clonotype was counted only a few times. The rearrangement uses TRBV12-3 or TRBV12-4 and TRBJ2-7; tentatively, D is TRBD1 (7 bases). The CDR3 loop spans 14 amino acids. Deletions cut 7 bases from V and 4 bases from J, with 17 bases between. The CDR3 region is CASTPRAGGYEQYF. In DNA form, the CDR3 reads TGTGCCAGCACTCCACGGGCAGGGGGGTACGAGCAGTACTTC.

A few counts support this clonotype. The rearrangement links TRBV7-9 to TRBJ2-5; TRBD2 matches at 8 bases. This CDR3 has 16 residues. CDR1 SEHNR and CDR2 FQNEAQ come from the germline V gene (reference sequence). The trim removed 4 bases at V and 7 bases at J, leaving 14 bases unmatched. CDR3 protein: CASSSPGGPRPWTQYF. Written as DNA, the CDR3 is TGTGCCAGCAGCTCCCCGGGAGGGCCTAGACCGTGGACCCAGTACTTC. The full variable domain, with the rest looked up from reference TRBV7-9 and TRBJ2-5, is DTGVSQNPRHKITKRGQNVTFRCDPISEHNRLYWYRQTLGQGPEFLTYFQNEAQLEKSRLLSDRFSAERPKGSFSTLEIQRTEQGDSAMYLCASSSPGGPRPWTQYFGPGTRLLVL.

This clonotype was observed a few times. This sequence joins TRBV12-3 or TRBV12-4 and TRBJ1-5, with D possibly TRBD1 on 6 matching bases. V was trimmed by 1 base and J by 5 bases, leaving 12 bases between them. The CDR3 extends over 15 amino acids. The CDR3 protein is CASSLGQGRDQPQHF. The DNA of the CDR3 is TGTGCCAGCAGTTTAGGGCAGGGGAGGGATCAGCCCCAGCATTTT.

This chain uses TRBV9 with TRBJ2-1, with a possible D match to TRBD2 (5 bases). V was shortened by 0 bases and J by 5 bases, with 6 bases between the two germline ends. Germline V gene data show CDR1 as SGDLS and CDR2 as YYNGEE. CDR3 length: 13 amino acids. CDR3 in DNA: TGTGCCAGCAGCGTAGGAGGGAACAATGAGCAGTTCTTC. Encoded protein: CASSVGGNNEQFF.

The chain couples TRBV12-3 or TRBV12-4 to TRBJ1-1; D gene ambiguous. The CDR3 totals 14 residues. Trimming left V 1 base short and J 2 bases short, with 8 bases between. CDR3 sequence: CASSLVTHNTEAFF. The CDR3 bases are TGTGCCAGCAGTTTAGTCACACACAACACTGAAGCTTTCTTT.

The genes are TRBV5-1 and TRBJ2-7, with D perhaps TRBD1 (6 bases). CDR3 length: 15 amino acids. With 4 bases removed from V and 0 bases from J, the gap between germline ends came to 14 bases. Germline V gene lookup returns CDR1 SGHRS and CDR2 YFSETQ. The CDR3 DNA sequence: TGCGCCAGCAGCCCTCGCCGGGACATCTCCTACGAGCAGTACTTC. It encodes CASSPRRDISYEQYF.

The sample holds a few counts of this clonotype. The CDR3 region has the DNA TGCGCCAGCAGCTTGGTTGGACCAGGGGCCTCTGGGGCCAACGTCCTGACTTTC. It translates to CASSLVGPGASGANVLTF. The V call is TRBV5-1, the J call TRBJ2-6, with a tentative D call TRBD1 (6 bases). Germline lookup yields CDR1 SGHRS and CDR2 YFSETQ. V was shortened by 0 bases and J by 0 bases, with 13 bases between the two germline ends. This CDR3 contains 18 residues.

This clonotype has ten or more counts. The rearrangement links TRBV9 to TRBJ2-7; the D gene is possibly TRBD2 (7 bases). CDR1 is SGDLS and CDR2 is YYNGEE in the germline V gene. This CDR3 contains 14 residues. V lost 1 base to trimming and J lost 3 bases, with 11 bases between them. CDR3 in DNA: TGTGCCAGCAGCGTATCGGGGGGCAGCTACGAGCAGTACTTC. This encodes CASSVSGGSYEQYF.

The chain recombines TRBV30 with TRBJ1-1; D is uncertain. The V gene lost 3 bases and the J gene lost 1 base, with 9 bases spanning the gap. This CDR3 has 13 amino acids. CDR1 is GTSNPN, CDR2 SVGIG, per germline (reference sequence). The CDR3 region is CAWSAQTNTEAFF. As DNA, the CDR3 is TGTGCCTGGAGCGCACAGACGAACACTGAAGCTTTCTTT.

This clonotype was found a few times. Relative to the germline gene, one junction end is altered; a read error may explain this. This chain joins TRBV29-1 and TRBJ2-1; D remains ambiguous. The germline CDR1 and CDR2 sequences are SQVTM and ANQGSEA. This CDR3 comprises 13 residues. The CDR3 region is CSVEDLRQGSLIF. CDR3 nucleotides: TGCAGCGTTGAAGATCTAAGGCAAGGATCGTTGATCTTC.

This clonotype was counted only a few times. The V gene is TRBV7-2, the J gene TRBJ1-1, with a tentative D call TRBD1 (5 bases). V lost 3 bases, J lost 6 bases, and 11 bases lay in between. The germline V gene has CDR1 SGHTA and CDR2 FQGNSA. This CDR3 region has 13 residues. The CDR3 DNA sequence: TGTGCCAGCAGCTTCGGCGGGGCAGCTGAAGCTTTCTTT. Protein sequence: CASSFGGAAEAFF.

This clonotype was picked up a small number of times. The chain carries TRBV9 and TRBJ2-7; TRBD2 matches at 9 bases. The CDR3 spans 14 residues. Germline V lookup: CDR1 SGDLS, CDR2 YYNGEE. The V and J ends lost 1 base and 5 bases, in that order; junction bases with no gene match: 4. CDR3 sequence reads: CASSVTGTSNEQYF. DNA of the CDR3: TGTGCCAGCAGCGTAACCGGGACTAGCAACGAGCAGTACTTC.

This clonotype was detected only a few times. The chain combines TRBV7-2 with TRBJ1-1, with no clear D. Per germline, CDR1 SGHTA and CDR2 FQGNSA. V lost 5 bases to trimming and J lost 5 bases, with 21 bases between them. The CDR3 is made up of 16 amino acids. The CDR3: CASSPRSSPGGTEAFF. CDR3 bases: TGTGCCAGCAGCCCTAGGTCTAGCCCTGGAGGGACTGAAGCTTTCTTT. Filled out from reference TRBV7-2 and TRBJ1-1, the complete variable domain reads GAGVSQSPSNKVTEKGKDVELRCDPISGHTALYWYRQSLGQGLEFLIYFQGNSAPDKSGLPSDRFSAERTGGSVSTLTIQRTQQEDSAVYLCASSPRSSPGGTEAFFGQGTRLTVV.

The gene calls are TRBV5-1 and TRBJ2-5, with 10 bases identical to TRBD1. Germline V CDR1 and CDR2: SGHRS, YFSETQ. The CDR3 has 14 residues. Trimming removed 4 bases from V and 3 bases from J; junction bases left unmatched: 3. As DNA, the CDR3 is TGCGCCAGCAGCGGGGGACAGGGGAAAGAGACCCAGTACTTC. It yields the protein CASSGGQGKETQYF.

The chain combines TRBV20-1 with TRBJ2-7, with 11 bases aligning to TRBD2. The CDR3 is made up of 13 amino acids. Germline V gives CDR1 DFQATT, CDR2 SNEGSKA (reference sequence). After removal of 5 bases from V and 3 bases from J, the junction contained 3 bases not matched to a gene. The CDR3 nucleotides are TGCAGTGCTGGACTAGCGGGCAACTACGAGCAGTACTTC. This translates into CSAGLAGNYEQYF.

The rearrangement uses TRBV20-1 and TRBJ2-1; possible D gene TRBD2, 5 bases. The CDR3 has 13 residues. V lost 5 bases to trimming and J lost 4 bases, with 12 bases between them. The germline gives CDR1 DFQATT, CDR2 SNEGSKA (reference sequence). The DNA of the CDR3 is TGCAGTGCTCCAGAGGGATGGTACAATGAGCAGTTCTTC. Its translation is CSAPEGWYNEQFF.

The rearrangement joins TRBV24-1 to TRBJ2-3; 8 nucleotides line up with TRBD1. Germline CDR1 KGHDR, CDR2 SFDVKD. Trimming took 4 bases from V and 2 from J; bases not matched to a gene: 7. The CDR3 runs 16 residues. The CDR3 bases are TGTGCCACCAGTGACGACAGGGGCGTAACCACAGATACGCAGTATTTT. Translation gives CATSDDRGVTTDTQYF.

This clonotype was seen a handful of times. J is TRBJ1-1 and V is TRBV7-9, with 7 nucleotides matching TRBD1. The CDR3 covers 13 residues. Germline CDR1 is SEHNR and CDR2 is FQNEAQ (reference sequence). The J segment lost 7 bases and the V segment lost 3 bases, leaving 5 bases of the junction unmatched. The CDR3 is CASSFTGTVEAFF. The CDR3 coding sequence is TGTGCCAGCAGCTTCACCGGGACAGTTGAAGCTTTCTTT. The whole variable domain, remainder taken from reference TRBV7-9 and TRBJ1-1, is DTGVSQNPRHKITKRGQNVTFRCDPISEHNRLYWYRQTLGQGPEFLTYFQNEAQLEKSRLLSDRFSAERPKGSFSTLEIQRTEQGDSAMYLCASSFTGTVEAFFGQGTRLTVV.

V gene TRBV7-2 combines with J gene TRBJ2-1; D gene uncertain. Trimming shortened V by 7 bases and J by 4 bases, and 17 bases separated the two germline ends. The CDR3 sequence is 15 residues long. CDR1 is SGHTA and CDR2 is FQGNSA in the germline V gene. The CDR3 spells CASIYKLGIYNEQFF. DNA for the CDR3: TGTGCCAGCATCTACAAATTGGGAATATACAATGAGCAGTTCTTC.

This chain links TRBV27 with TRBJ2-1; TRBD2 aligns across 12 bases. The germline V gene encodes CDR1 MNHEY and CDR2 SMNVEV (reference sequence). V shed 2 bases, J shed 6 bases, and the junction held 8 bases outside the gene matches. This CDR3 has 17 residues. The CDR3 protein is CASSLTHGLAGINEQFF. CDR3 in DNA: TGTGCCAGCAGTTTAACGCACGGACTAGCGGGAATCAATGAGCAGTTCTTC.

V is TRBV7-2 and J is TRBJ2-1; 9 bases are a match to TRBD1. The germline V gene encodes CDR1 SGHTA and CDR2 FQGNSA. The V and J ends lost 5 bases and 1 base, in that order; junction bases with no gene match: 6. The CDR3 is 16 amino acids. The CDR3 sequence is CASSLGQGTSYNEQFF. In DNA, the CDR3 is TGTGCCAGCAGCCTCGGACAGGGGACATCCTACAATGAGCAGTTCTTC.

This sequence joins TRBV2 and TRBJ2-1; D is unclear. Trimming left V 7 bases short and J 6 bases short, with 19 bases between. This CDR3 is built from 15 residues. Germline CDR1 is SNHLY and CDR2 is FYNNEI. The CDR3 nucleotides read TGTGCCAGCAAAAGGGTGAGAGAGACTGCCAATGAGCAGTTCTTC. Translated: CASKRVRETANEQFF.

The gene calls are TRBV5-6 and TRBJ2-7; tentatively, D is TRBD1 (5 bases). Germline CDR1 SGHDT, CDR2 YYEEEE. Trimming removed 2 bases at V and 3 bases at J, with 12 bases between. This CDR3 contains 14 residues. The CDR3 spells CASSFLTENYEQYF. In DNA, the CDR3 is TGTGCCAGCAGCTTCTTGACAGAAAACTACGAGCAGTACTTC. Supplemented by reference TRBV5-6 and TRBJ2-7, the full variable domain reads DAGVTQSPTHLIKTRGQQVTLRCSPKSGHDTVSWYQQALGQGPQFIFQYYEEEERQRGNFPDRFSGHQFPNYSSELNVNALLLGDSALYLCASSFLTENYEQYFGPGTRLTVT.

This clonotype was picked up a small number of times. This chain connects TRBV27 to TRBJ2-1, with D possibly called TRBD1 or TRBD2 (5 bases each). The CDR3 loop spans 15 amino acids. Trimming shortened V by 6 bases and J by 0 bases, and 12 bases separated the two germline ends. The germline V gene has CDR1 MNHEY and CDR2 SMNVEV (reference sequence). The DNA of the CDR3 is TGTGCCAGCAGACCTCGGGACGGCTCCTACAATGAGCAGTTCTTC. Protein: CASRPRDGSYNEQFF.